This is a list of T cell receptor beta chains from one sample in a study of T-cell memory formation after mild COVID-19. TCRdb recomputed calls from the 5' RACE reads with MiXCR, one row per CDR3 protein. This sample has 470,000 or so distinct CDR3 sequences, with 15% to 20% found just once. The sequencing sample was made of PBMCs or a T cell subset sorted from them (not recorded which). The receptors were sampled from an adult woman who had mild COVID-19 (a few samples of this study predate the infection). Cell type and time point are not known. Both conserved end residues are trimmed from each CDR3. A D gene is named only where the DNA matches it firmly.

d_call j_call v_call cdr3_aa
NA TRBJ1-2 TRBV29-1 SAGTEIYGYT
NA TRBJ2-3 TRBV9 ASGRDSTDTQY
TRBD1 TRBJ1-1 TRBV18 ASSPPSDRGQTGAF
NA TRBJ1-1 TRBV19 ASSSIWTDYTEAF
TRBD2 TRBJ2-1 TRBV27 ASSLLAGRNEQF
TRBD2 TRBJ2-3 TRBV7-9 ASSRLASIDTDTQY
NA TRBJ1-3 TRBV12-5 ASGLGDSGNTIY
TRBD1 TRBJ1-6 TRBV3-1 ASSLSGTGHRALH
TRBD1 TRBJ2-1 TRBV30 AWSGGPISYNEQF
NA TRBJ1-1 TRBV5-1 ASSPLGDTEAF
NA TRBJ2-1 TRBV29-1 SVEGLEAWNEQF
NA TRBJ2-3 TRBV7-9 ASSLGTGPPYTDTQY
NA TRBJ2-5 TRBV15 ATSGGRQETQY
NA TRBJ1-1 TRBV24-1 ATSGGGPMNTEAF
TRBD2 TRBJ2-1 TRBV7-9 ASSLVAAGPYNEQF
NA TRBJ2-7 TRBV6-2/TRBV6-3 ASSYKENYEQY
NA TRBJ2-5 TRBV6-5 ASRTRNGETQY
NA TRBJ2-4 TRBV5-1 ASSLGGRETKNIQY
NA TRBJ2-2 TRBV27 ASSSTGGNTGELF
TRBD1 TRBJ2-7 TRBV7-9 ASSLGGTGGGREQY
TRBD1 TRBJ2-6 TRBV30 AWTRDRRSGANVLT
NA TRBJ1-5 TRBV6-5 ASPGSNQPQH
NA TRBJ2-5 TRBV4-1 ASSQTDGGETQY
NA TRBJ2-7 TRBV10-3 ATRSLAGFGYEQY
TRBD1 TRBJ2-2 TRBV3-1 ASSQAGGANTGELF
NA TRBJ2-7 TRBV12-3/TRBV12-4 ASSLSANSYEQY
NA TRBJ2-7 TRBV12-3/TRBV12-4 ASSRGLPYEQY
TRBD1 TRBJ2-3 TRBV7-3 ASSSRQGVADTQY
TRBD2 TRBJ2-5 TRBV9 ASSVGTSGIQETQY
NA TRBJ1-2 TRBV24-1 ATSDHTYGYT
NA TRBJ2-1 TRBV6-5 ASSYYSPDNEQF
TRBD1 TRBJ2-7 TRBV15 ATSRGTGLYEQY
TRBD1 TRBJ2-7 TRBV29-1 SVRTGLLNEQY
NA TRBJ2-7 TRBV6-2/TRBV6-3 ASSYGSLYEQY
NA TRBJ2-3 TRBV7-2 ASSLWRGSTDTKY